This T cell receptor (beta chain) originates from a study of technical replicates of blood from a few donors. Here immunoSEQ multiplex PCR was the method, and the copy in TCRdb shows in-frame clones only, minus some. The data hold 75,000 to 95,000 clones, with 95% observed a single time. The source of this sequence is a human donor in good health. The sequenced sample consisted of T cells isolated from PBMCs.

CDR3 DNA: TGTGCCAGCAGCCCCTCTGCCGACATCGACGAGCAGTACTTC. It yields the protein CASSPSADIDEQYF. This chain connects TRBV28 to TRBJ2-7; D call uncertain. From germline, CDR1 is MDHEN and CDR2 SYDVKM. CDR3 length: 14 residues. The V end lost 6 bases, the J end lost 5 bases, and 17 bases lay between the germline ends.